The entry below gives a single T cell receptor (beta chain) sequence along with its context. Antigen specificity is unknown. Generated by immunoSEQ multiplex PCR, the TCRdb table keeps only in-frame clones and is missing some. The table shows tens of thousands of clones, with 65% to 90% occurring only once. The data originate from a study of STAT5B mutations in CD4+ large granular lymphocyte leukemia. Study summary: The CDR3 'QG' motif was associated with a particular HLA allele among healthy donors.

Study observations and caveats: Around 25% of private leukemic clonotypes occurred rarely in other patients' non-leukemic repertoires.

V was shortened by 4 bases and J by 4 bases, with 8 bases between the two germline ends. CDR3 size: 13 residues. Germline V gene lookup returns CDR1 MNHNS and CDR2 SASEGT. This receptor was taken from a human donor in good health. The chain carries TRBV6-1 and TRBJ2-4, with D perhaps TRBD1 (5 bases). The sample comprised CD4+ T cells from blood buffy coats. The CDR3 loop reads CASSVAGKNIQYF. CDR3 nucleotides: TGTGCCAGCAGTGTGGCAGGGAAAAACATTCAGTACTTC.